What follows is one T cell receptor (beta chain) and its context. The target antigen is unknown. This record comes from a study of OX40 agonist ivuxolimab in advanced cancers. Whole-study context: Dose-escalation patients suffered from hepatocellular carcinoma, melanoma, renal cell or head and neck cancer.

Study-level points and caveats: Expanded clones belonging to CD8+ T cells outnumbered, on average, those of CD4+.

Peripheral blood came from all dose cohorts at three timepoints. The CDR3 spans 15 residues. Germline V CDR1 and CDR2: MGHRA, YSYEKL. The V end lost 2 bases, the J end lost 4 bases, and 14 bases lay between the germline ends. This table comes from immunoSEQ multiplex PCR, and its TCRdb copy is limited to in-frame clones, with some not included. The sample shows around 84,000 clones, under 95% of them seen only once. This sequence joins TRBV4-1 and TRBJ1-1; TRBD1 is a possible D gene (5 bases). The sequencing here drew on CD4+ or CD8+ T cells sorted from blood, taken in a trial of the OX40 agonist ivuxolimab. This receptor was taken from an adult with an advanced solid tumor such as melanoma, head and neck, liver or kidney cancer. Here the CDR3 DNA reads TGCGCCAGCAGCCAACGGGCAGGGATTTCCACTGAAGCTTTCTTT. Translated, it gives CASSQRAGISTEAFF.